This is a list of T cell receptor beta chains from one sample in a study of CD8 T cells in ankylosing spondylitis. TCRdb re-derived calls from the 5' RACE reads in MiXCR, one entry per CDR3 protein. The sample gives roughly 670,000 distinct CDR3 sequences, around 19% of which show up once; 15% to 20% is in the top ten. Sequenced material: blood, either unsorted or a sorted T cell fraction (not recorded which). The receptors come from a male donor with ankylosing spondylitis. Each CDR3 is given with its conserved first and last residue. A D gene is named only where the DNA matches it firmly. Part of the rows lack a size; the others show once, few, many or a class for expanded clones.

j_gene | len | abundance | v_gene | d_gene | CDR3nt | CDR3aa
TRBJ1-1 | 13 | few | TRBV12-3/TRBV12-4 | NA | TGTGCCAGCAGTATTGACCAAGGCGCTGAAGCTTTCTTT | CASSIDQGAEAFF
TRBJ2-3 | 15 | few | TRBV12-3/TRBV12-4 | NA | TGTGCCAGCAGTATGGGGGCCCGGAGCACAGATACGCAGTATTTT | CASSMGARSTDTQYF
TRBJ2-2 | 16 | few | TRBV7-7 | TRBD1 | TGTGCAGCCACATGCAGGGGGATAGGTGACACCGGGGAGCTGTTTTTT | CAATCRGIGDTGELFF
TRBJ2-2 | 15 | NA | TRBV5-1 | TRBD1 | TGCGCCAGCAGCGATCAACAGGGGGCCACCGGGGAGCTGTTTTTT | CASSDQQGATGELFF
TRBJ2-2 | 17 | NA | TRBV7-8 | NA | TGTGCCAGCAGCTTACAGACATCACCCGTTCCGGGTGGGGAGCTGTTTTTT | CASSLQTSPVPGGELFF
TRBJ1-1 | 13 | few | TRBV12-3/TRBV12-4 | NA | TGTGCCAGCAGTGTGACAGGATTCACTGAAGCTTTCTTT | CASSVTGFTEAFF
TRBJ2-3 | 14 | few | TRBV12-3/TRBV12-4 | NA | TGTGCCAGCAGGGGACTTACCGCCTCAGATACGCAGTATTTT | CASRGLTASDTQYF
TRBJ2-5 | 16 | NA | TRBV2 | TRBD1 | TGTGCCAGCAGAGAAGGACAGGGGGGAGGGCAAGAGACCCAGTACTTC | CASREGQGGGQETQYF
TRBJ2-1 | 13 | many | TRBV12-3/TRBV12-4 | NA | TGTGCCAGCAGTTTTGAGGACTACAATGAGCAGTTCTTC | CASSFEDYNEQFF
TRBJ2-2 | 16 | few | TRBV20-1 | TRBD2 | TGCAGTGCTAGAAAGACTAGCGGGAGTTATGGCGGGGAGCTGTTTTTT | CSARKTSGSYGGELFF
TRBJ1-2 | 15 | many | TRBV29-1 | TRBD1 | TGCAGCGTGGGAATAAGGGACAGGGGAAACTATGGCTACACCTTC | CSVGIRDRGNYGYTF
TRBJ2-7 | 14 | NA | TRBV4-1 | TRBD1 | TGCGCCAGCAGCCACCAGGACAGGGTCCACGAGCAGTACTTC | CASSHQDRVHEQYF
TRBJ2-3 | 14 | many | TRBV29-1 | TRBD2 | TGCAGCGTTGAGGGGGTAGCGGGAGGAGATACGCAGTATTTT | CSVEGVAGGDTQYF
TRBJ2-2 | 15 | few | TRBV7-9 | NA | TGTGCCAGCAGCTTAGACGGGGGGCCCACCGGGGAGCTGTTTTTT | CASSLDGGPTGELFF
TRBJ1-5 | 12 | few | TRBV6-1 | NA | TGTGCCAGCAGTGATTGGGCCCAGCCCCAGCATTTT | CASSDWAQPQHF
TRBJ1-6 | 17 | few | TRBV6-1 | NA | TGTGCCAGCAGCGGCGCGACCCTGGGGCTCACTAATTCACCCCTCCACTTT | CASSGATLGLTNSPLHF
TRBJ2-7 | 15 | few | TRBV2 | TRBD1 | TGTGCCAGCAGCTACCGGGACAGGGAATCATCAAAGCAGTACTTC | CASSYRDRESSKQYF
TRBJ2-5 | 14 | many | TRBV4-2 | TRBD1 | TGTGCCAGCAGCCACCGACAGGGACGCGGGACCCAGTACTTC | CASSHRQGRGTQYF
TRBJ2-1 | 17 | NA | TRBV29-1 | NA | TGCAGCGTTGAAGGGGGGGGGGCTAGCGCCAAATACAATGAGCAGTTCTTC | CSVEGGGASAKYNEQFF
TRBJ1-1 | 14 | NA | TRBV28 | NA | TGTGCCAGCAGTTTATTGGGGACCCTTACCGAAGCTTTCTTT | CASSLLGTLTEAFF
TRBJ2-1 | 14 | few | TRBV5-1 | NA | TGCGCCAGCAGACTCTCCCCCCTCTACAATGAGCAGTTCTTC | CASRLSPLYNEQFF
TRBJ2-1 | 18 | NA | TRBV2 | NA | TGTGCCAGCGAAAGGGCTGGTGGAAACGAGGGGTCCTACAATGAGCAGTTCTTC | CASERAGGNEGSYNEQFF
TRBJ2-2 | 15 | NA | TRBV9 | NA | TGTGCCAGCAGCGTAGGTGGGAGTGGAACCGGGGAGCTGTTTTTT | CASSVGGSGTGELFF
TRBJ2-3 | 11 | few | TRBV29-1 | NA | TGCAGCGTCATAGTTGCAGATACGCAGTATTTT | CSVIVADTQYF
TRBJ2-6 | 16 | few | TRBV19 | TRBD1 | TGTGCCAGTAGGGGGACAGTAGTGTCTGGGGCCAACGTCCTGACTTTC | CASRGTVVSGANVLTF
TRBJ2-1 | 15 | NA | TRBV20-1 | TRBD1 | TGCAGTGCCGCTCCGCCTGGGACAGGGAATAGGGAGCAGTTCTTC | CSAAPPGTGNREQFF
TRBJ2-3 | 11 | NA | TRBV10-2 | NA | TGCGGCAGCAAAGGGGGTGATACGCAGTATTTT | CGSKGGDTQYF
TRBJ2-3 | 13 | NA | TRBV24-1 | NA | TGTGCCACCGGGGGCGCAAACACAGATACGCAGTATTTT | CATGGANTDTQYF
TRBJ2-1 | 13 | NA | TRBV12-3/TRBV12-4 | TRBD1 | TGTGCCAGCGAACAGGGGGCGAACAATGAGCAGTTCTTC | CASEQGANNEQFF
TRBJ2-7 | 17 | NA | TRBV28 | NA | TGTGCCAGCAGTTTGCGCGGACAGGCGGGGCGGGGTAGGGAGCAGTACTTC | CASSLRGQAGRGREQYF
TRBJ1-2 | 14 | NA | TRBV29-1 | TRBD1 | TGCAGCGTGGACCCGGGACAGGGGGGTTATGGCTACACCTTC | CSVDPGQGGYGYTF
TRBJ2-1 | 15 | few | TRBV20-1 | TRBD2 | TGCAGTGCTAGAGATCTTAGCGGGGGGGCAAAAGAGCAGTTCTTC | CSARDLSGGAKEQFF
TRBJ2-6 | 12 | NA | TRBV15 | NA | TGTGCCACCAGCCCCGGGGCCAACGTCCTGACTTTC | CATSPGANVLTF
TRBJ2-5 | 15 | NA | TRBV15 | NA | TGTGCCACCAGCAGAGATCACCAGTCTTGGGAGACCCAGTACTTC | CATSRDHQSWETQYF
TRBJ2-5 | 14 | few | TRBV9 | NA | TGTGCCAGCAGCCCAGGACTGGCTAAAGAGACCCAGTACTTC | CASSPGLAKETQYF
TRBJ2-1 | 16 | NA | TRBV29-1 | TRBD2 | TGCAGCGCCCAAGGGGCTAGCGGGAGGGCCGGGGATGAGCAGTTCTTC | CSAQGASGRAGDEQFF
TRBJ2-5 | 14 | few | TRBV3-1 | NA | TGTGCCAGCAGCCAAGCCTACGAAAGGAAGACCCAGTACTTC | CASSQAYERKTQYF
TRBJ2-7 | 14 | many | TRBV29-1 | TRBD2 | TGCAGCGTTGATGGGCTAGCGGGAGTGGAGGAGCAGTACTTC | CSVDGLAGVEEQYF
TRBJ1-6 | 14 | few | TRBV7-9 | NA | TGTGCCAGCAGCTTAGTGGACGGCACTTCACCCCTCCACTTT | CASSLVDGTSPLHF
TRBJ1-3 | 14 | few | TRBV20-1 | NA | TGCAGTGCAAAACGGACCGTCTCTGGAAACACCATATATTTT | CSAKRTVSGNTIYF
TRBJ2-1 | 11 | few | TRBV5-1 | TRBD2 | TGCGCCAGCAGCAGGGAGGGGAGTTTGTTCTTC | CASSREGSLFF
TRBJ2-7 | 13 | NA | TRBV29-1 | NA | TGCAGCGTTGGGGGAGCGTTGTCCTACGAGCAGTACTTC | CSVGGALSYEQYF
TRBJ1-3 | 18 | NA | TRBV3-1 | NA | TGTGCCAGCAGCCAAGATGGTCGCCGGACAGCCTCTGGAAACACCATATATTTT | CASSQDGRRTASGNTIYF
TRBJ2-4 | 12 | many | TRBV27 | NA | TGTGCCGTGAGGGGACACAAAAACATTCAGTACTTC | CAVRGHKNIQYF
TRBJ2-4 | 13 | NA | TRBV20-1 | NA | TGCAGTGCTACCCCGGGGGCCAAAAACATTCAGTACTTC | CSATPGAKNIQYF
TRBJ1-2 | 13 | NA | TRBV7-9 | NA | TGTGCCAGCAGCCCCGACCACGGCCGTGGCTACACCTTC | CASSPDHGRGYTF
TRBJ2-3 | 12 | NA | TRBV2 | TRBD2 | TGTGCCAGCAGGTCAGGCGGGGGGCCAACCTATTTT | CASRSGGGPTYF